The rows below give T cell receptor beta chains drawn from one sample of a study of somatic mutations in cytotoxic T cells in rheumatoid arthritis. TCRdb's copy holds only in-frame clones and misses some; the assay was immunoSEQ multiplex PCR. The sample consists of 15,000 or so clones, roughly 77% of them appearing once. Sequenced input: CD8+ T cells sorted from blood. Receptors originate from an adult with rheumatoid arthritis. The CDR3 runs from the conserved cysteine through the conserved F or W. A D gene is named only where the DNA matches it firmly. A clone size is listed for some rows: how often the clone was seen (once, few, many), or a class if it is expanded.

clone_size j_call v_call d_call cdr3_nt cdr3_aa
NA TRBJ2-3 TRBV7-3 NA TGTGCCAGCAGCGTAAACGTCGGGACTGCAGATACGCAGTATTTT CASSVNVGTADTQYF
NA TRBJ2-1 TRBV10-1 NA TGCGCCAGCAGTCCTGGGGTCAACAATGAGCAGTTCTTC CASSPGVNNEQFF
few TRBJ2-7 TRBV4-2 TRBD2 TGTGCCAGCAGCCCATCCGGGGGAGGGGACTACGAGCAGTACTTC CASSPSGGGDYEQYF
NA TRBJ1-2 TRBV9 NA TGTGCCAGCAGCTCACTGACAGCTCACTATGGCTACACCTTC CASSSLTAHYGYTF
few TRBJ1-1 TRBV10-3 NA TGTGCCATCAGTGACCCCACACAGGTTTACGCTGAAGCTTTCTTT CAISDPTQVYAEAFF
NA TRBJ2-2 TRBV15 NA TGTGCCACCAGCAGTCTACTGGGTGACAGGAGTTCCGGGGAGCTGTTTTTT CATSSLLGDRSSGELFF
few TRBJ2-1 TRBV27 NA TGTGCCAGCAGTGCTAGTCTTAGCTCCTACAATGAGCAGTTCTTC CASSASLSSYNEQFF
once TRBJ2-6 TRBV5-4 NA TGTGCCAGCAGCTCTAGCGAGGGTAGCTTTTTCTCTGGGGCCAACGTCCTGACTTTC CASSSSEGSFFSGANVLTF
NA TRBJ2-2 TRBV27 TRBD1 TGTGCCAGCACAGGGGGCACCGGGGAGCTGTTTTTT CASTGGTGELFF
NA TRBJ1-1 TRBV6-6 NA TGTGCCAGCAGTTACTCTGGACCGGAAGCTTTCTTT CASSYSGPEAFF
NA TRBJ2-5 TRBV10-2 NA TGCGCCAGCAGTCCCCGAGGGGGGGCTGGACAAGAGACCCAGTACTTC CASSPRGGAGQETQYF
NA TRBJ1-2 TRBV28 NA TGTGCCAGCAGTTTTGGCGGGAGCTATGGCTACACCTTC CASSFGGSYGYTF
NA TRBJ2-5 TRBV7-4 NA TGTGCCAGCCCTTCGGTAGAGACCCAGTACTTC CASPSVETQYF
NA TRBJ2-1 TRBV7-7 TRBD2 TGTGCTAGCAGCTTAACTAGCGGGGTAAGCGATGAGCAGTTCTTC CASSLTSGVSDEQFF
NA TRBJ2-7 TRBV19 NA TGTGCCAGTACCGCAGGGAACTACGAGCAGTACTTC CASTAGNYEQYF
NA TRBJ1-1 TRBV6-5 NA TGTGCCAGCAGCCCTGGGGGAGTCCGCAAAGCTTTCTTT CASSPGGVRKAFF
NA TRBJ2-2 TRBV7-9 NA TGTGCCAGCAGCTCTACACAGGGATTTCCGGGGGAGCTGTTTTTT CASSSTQGFPGELFF
NA TRBJ2-5 TRBV4-1 TRBD1 TGCGCCAGCAGCCGAAATTATAGACAGGGGGCTAATGAGACCCAGTACTTC CASSRNYRQGANETQYF
NA TRBJ2-3 TRBV7-2 NA TGTGCCAGCAGCCCCCTGGGACGTTGGGATACGCAGTATTTT CASSPLGRWDTQYF
NA TRBJ1-2 TRBV30 NA TGTGCCTGCCTCGGCCAGGATGGCTACACCTTC CACLGQDGYTF
NA TRBJ2-3 TRBV7-9 TRBD1 TGTGCCAGCAGCTTAGCGCAGGGGGCGGATACGCAGTATTTT CASSLAQGADTQYF
NA TRBJ2-2 TRBV27 TRBD1 TGTGCCAGCAGGACAGGGGACGCCGGGGAGCTGTTTTTT CASRTGDAGELFF
NA TRBJ2-6 TRBV5-6 NA TGTGCCAGCAGCGGGGCTTCTTGGGCCAACGTCCTGACTTTC CASSGASWANVLTF
NA TRBJ2-3 TRBV6-4 TRBD2 TGTGCCAGCAGTGCGTCTGGCGGGGGAGCCACAGATACGCAGTATTTT CASSASGGGATDTQYF
NA TRBJ2-1 TRBV5-1 NA TGCGCCAGCAGCTTTACAGGAACCGAGCAGTTCTTC CASSFTGTEQFF
NA TRBJ2-3 TRBV2 NA TGTGCCAGCAGTGAAGGAACCGGGAGCACAGATACGCAGTATTTT CASSEGTGSTDTQYF
NA TRBJ1-2 TRBV6-1 TRBD1 TGTGCCAGCAGTGGCCACAGGGGAAGGGTTGGCTACACCTTC CASSGHRGRVGYTF
few TRBJ1-3 TRBV2 NA TGTGCCAGCAGTGAAGCTTCAGACGGTTCCTCTGGAAACACCATATATTTT CASSEASDGSSGNTIYF
NA TRBJ1-1 TRBV2 TRBD1 TGTGCCACCCTAGAGACAGGGGGCGGAGGCACTGAAGCTTTCTTT CATLETGGGGTEAFF
few TRBJ1-1 TRBV7-9 NA TGTGCCAGCAGCTTACCTGGGGGGAACACTGAAGCTTTCTTT CASSLPGGNTEAFF
NA TRBJ2-1 TRBV30 NA TGTGCCTGGAGTAGGGTGGTCTACAATGAGCAGTTCTTC CAWSRVVYNEQFF
NA TRBJ1-2 TRBV13 NA TGTGCCAGCAACTTCCGGGACACCACCCCTTTGGAGGGCTACACCTTC CASNFRDTTPLEGYTF
NA TRBJ1-5 TRBV5-8 NA TGTGCCAGCAGCTCCCAGGCAGGGGATCAGCCCCAGCATTTT CASSSQAGDQPQHF
few TRBJ1-2 TRBV30 NA TGTGCCTGGAGTGTCGCCGCAGACCACTACACCTTC CAWSVAADHYTF
NA TRBJ2-5 TRBV5-3 NA TGTGCCAGAAGACCCGAGTCGACGGAGAGGGAGACCCAGTACTTC CARRPESTERETQYF
NA TRBJ2-7 TRBV28 NA TGTGCCAGCAGTCTGCCCCGGAGAGGCCAATACGAGCAGTACTTC CASSLPRRGQYEQYF
NA TRBJ1-2 TRBV6-1 NA TGTGCCAGCAGAGCTAGGAGCGGGACGGTCTATGGCTACACCTTC CASRARSGTVYGYTF
NA TRBJ2-1 TRBV25-1 TRBD1 TGTGCCTGCCAAGAACAGGGGGCTGGTGAGCAGTTCTTC CACQEQGAGEQFF
few TRBJ1-2 TRBV19 TRBD1 TGTGCCAGTAACCGGGACAGGGGACACTATGGCTACACCTTC CASNRDRGHYGYTF
NA TRBJ2-2 TRBV28 TRBD1 TGTGCCAGCAGTTTAGTTTCGGGACAGCGTAACACCGGGGAGCTGTTTTTT CASSLVSGQRNTGELFF
NA TRBJ2-1 TRBV11-2 NA TGTGCCAGCAGCTTAGGTGGGTCAGGGCCTTACAATGAGCAGTTCTTC CASSLGGSGPYNEQFF
NA TRBJ2-2 TRBV6-1 TRBD2 TGTGCCAGCAGTGAAGGGGAGGGCAGCGCGGGCACCGGGGAGCTGTTTTTT CASSEGEGSAGTGELFF
few TRBJ2-5 TRBV11-2 TRBD2 TGTGCCAGCAGCCCTACTAGCGGGGGAACAGAGACCCAGTACTTC CASSPTSGGTETQYF
NA TRBJ1-4 TRBV28 TRBD1 TGTGCCAGCAGTCTGGACAGGGATGGGGAAAAACTGTTTTTT CASSLDRDGEKLFF
NA TRBJ1-4 TRBV28 NA TGTGCCAGCAGTGCCCCAGGGACAACTAATGAAAAACTGTTTTTT CASSAPGTTNEKLFF
few TRBJ2-7 TRBV5-4 TRBD2 TGTGCCAGCAGCTTGCGGGGGGCCTACGAGCAGTACTTC CASSLRGAYEQYF
NA TRBJ2-1 TRBV25-1 NA TGTGCCAGCAGGGCCAGGTACAATGAGCAGTTCTTC CASRARYNEQFF
NA TRBJ2-7 TRBV15 TRBD1 TGTGCCACCAGCAGAGTCGGACCCGGGACAGCTCATTCCTACGAGCAGTACTTC CATSRVGPGTAHSYEQYF
once TRBJ2-1 TRBV12-5 NA TGTGCTAGTGGTTTCGGGGGCCAGGGCAGTGAGCAGTTCTTC CASGFGGQGSEQFF
NA TRBJ1-1 TRBV7-9 NA TGTGCCAGCAGCTTATGGAACACTGAAGCTTTCTTT CASSLWNTEAFF
NA TRBJ2-1 TRBV7-8 TRBD2 TGTGCCAGCAGCTTAGCTAGCGGGGGGTGGAGCTCCTACAATGAGCAGTTCTTC CASSLASGGWSSYNEQFF